This T cell receptor beta chain comes out of a study of blood T cells in healthy people across ages. Points from the study as a whole: Versus aged donors, long-lived donors had higher diversity and more naive CD4+ cells.

V was clipped by 6 bases and J by 6 bases; unmatched bases: 11. The CDR3 totals 14 residues. Germline assignment: CDR1 SQVTM and CDR2 ANQGSEA. This clonotype appeared many times. The antigen is undetermined. The authors ran a second PCR of roughly 7 to 11 cycles using a sample-barcoded 5' primer and a J-beta primer mix. MiXCR, applied by TCRdb to the 5' RACE reads, yields one record per CDR3 protein. The sample carries approximately 800,000 distinct CDR3 sequences, 50% to 65% recorded once. Sequencing was done on a sample of blood. This clonotype was sampled from an elderly man in good health. V usage is TRBV29-1 and J usage is TRBJ2-5, with 9 bases that match TRBD1. As DNA, the CDR3 is TGCAGCGTAACCGGGACAGGGCAAGGAAAGACCCAGTACTTC. This translates into CSVTGTGQGKTQYF.